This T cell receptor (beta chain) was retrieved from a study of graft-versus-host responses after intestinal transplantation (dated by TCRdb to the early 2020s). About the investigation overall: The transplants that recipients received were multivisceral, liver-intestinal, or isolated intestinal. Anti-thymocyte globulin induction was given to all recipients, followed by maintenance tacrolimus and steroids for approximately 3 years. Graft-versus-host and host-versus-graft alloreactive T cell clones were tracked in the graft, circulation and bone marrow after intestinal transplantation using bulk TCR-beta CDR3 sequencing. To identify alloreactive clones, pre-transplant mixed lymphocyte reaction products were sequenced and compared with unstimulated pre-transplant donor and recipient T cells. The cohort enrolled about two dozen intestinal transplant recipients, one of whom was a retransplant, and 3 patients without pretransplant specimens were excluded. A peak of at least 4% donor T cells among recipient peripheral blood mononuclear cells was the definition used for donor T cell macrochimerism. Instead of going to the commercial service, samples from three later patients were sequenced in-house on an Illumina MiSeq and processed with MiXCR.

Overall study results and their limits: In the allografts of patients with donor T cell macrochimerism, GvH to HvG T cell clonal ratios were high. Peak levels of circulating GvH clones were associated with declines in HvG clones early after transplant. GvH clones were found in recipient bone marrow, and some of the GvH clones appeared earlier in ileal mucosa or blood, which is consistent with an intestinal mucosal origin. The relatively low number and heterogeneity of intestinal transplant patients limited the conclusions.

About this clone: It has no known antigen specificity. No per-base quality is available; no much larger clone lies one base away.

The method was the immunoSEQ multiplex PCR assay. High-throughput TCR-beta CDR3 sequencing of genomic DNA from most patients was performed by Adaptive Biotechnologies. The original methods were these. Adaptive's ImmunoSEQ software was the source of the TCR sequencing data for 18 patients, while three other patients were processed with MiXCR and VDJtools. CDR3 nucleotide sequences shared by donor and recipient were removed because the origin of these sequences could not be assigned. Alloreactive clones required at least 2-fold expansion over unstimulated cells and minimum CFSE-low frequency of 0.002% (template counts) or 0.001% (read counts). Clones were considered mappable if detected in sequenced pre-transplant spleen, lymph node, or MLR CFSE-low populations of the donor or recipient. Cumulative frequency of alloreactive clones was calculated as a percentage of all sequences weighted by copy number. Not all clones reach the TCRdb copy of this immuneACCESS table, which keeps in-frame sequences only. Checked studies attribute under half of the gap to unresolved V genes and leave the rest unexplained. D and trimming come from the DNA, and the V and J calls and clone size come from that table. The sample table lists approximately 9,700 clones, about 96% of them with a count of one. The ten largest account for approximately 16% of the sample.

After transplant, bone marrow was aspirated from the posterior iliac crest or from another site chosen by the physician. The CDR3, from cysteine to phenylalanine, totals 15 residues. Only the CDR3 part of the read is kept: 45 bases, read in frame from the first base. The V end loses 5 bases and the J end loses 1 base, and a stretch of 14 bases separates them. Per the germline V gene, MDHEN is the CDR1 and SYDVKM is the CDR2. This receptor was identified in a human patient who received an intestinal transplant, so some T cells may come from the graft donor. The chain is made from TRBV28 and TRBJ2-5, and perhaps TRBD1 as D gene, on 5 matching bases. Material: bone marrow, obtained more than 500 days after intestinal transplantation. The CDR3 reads CASSTRARAQETQYF. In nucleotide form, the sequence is TGTGCCAGCAGTACCCGGGCCAGGGCCCAAGAGACCCAGTACTTC.